Sequencing of this T cell receptor beta chain was carried out in a study of naive CD8 T cells in extremely preterm neonates (dated by TCRdb to 2016 to 2017). Notes on the research overall: The study compared the TCRbeta CDR3 repertoires of sorted naive CD8+ T cells among four age groups: extremely preterm neonates, term neonates, young children and adults.

TCRbeta CDR3 regions were amplified from genomic DNA by a two-step, bias-controlled multiplex PCR. Primers specific for every TRBV and TRBJ gene segment were included in the multiplex PCR. The immunoSEQ Assay was used to generate the TCRbeta repertoire data. In the source study's methods: A relative-frequency ratio and a modified nearest-neighbor algorithm were applied to filter and cluster reads so that closely related sequences were merged. IMGT annotation was the basis for assigning V, D and J genes to CDR3 sequences. Template counts were normalized for PCR amplification bias and quantified against synthetic TCR CDR3 analog sequences. Analyses were restricted to unique productive sequences, meaning in-frame CDR3 sequences without stop codons. The immunoSEQ Analyzer software was used to calculate iChao1 richness and clonality, with clonality defined as 1 minus Pielou's evenness. JMP was used for statistical testing, with Student's t-test or a non-parametric test applied depending on Shapiro-Wilk normality results. The table comes from immuneACCESS by way of TCRdb, which keeps in-frame sequences with V and J called. Part of the clones is missing from these tables; in studies checked, under half for an unresolved V gene and the rest for unknown reasons. Clonal size and the V and J genes are those of that table, whereas D and trimming came from the DNA. For this sample the table gives some 4,900 clones, of which around 97% were detected only once. Of the sample, more than 0.45% falls within the top ten clones.

Trimming removed 6 bases from V and 3 bases from J; the gene matches leave 7 bases unexplained. The CDR1 and CDR2 encoded by the germline V gene are ENHRY and SYGVKD. Reading from cysteine to phenylalanine, the CDR3 counts 14 amino acids. The CDR3 DNA has 42 bases and is translated from base 1. Remarks on this clone: No antigen is known for it. Nothing much larger sits one base from this clone, and base qualities are not available.

The term cord blood was obtained from about five elective full-term cesarean deliveries at about 37-42 weeks of gestation that occurred without labor or rupture of membranes. The study left out pregnancies involving fetal demise, active maternal HSV infection or known maternal HIV infection. A FACSAria III cell sorter was used to sort live, Annexin V-negative naive CD8+ T cells (CD3+CD8+CD45RA+CCR7+). Each sample yielded between roughly 17,000 and 100,000 sorted naive CD8+ T cells. Mixed venous-arterial cord blood was collected with preassembled standardized sampling kits. Cord blood was held at room temperature and processed no more than 4 hours after collection. Mononuclear cells were isolated from diluted blood by Ficoll-Paque density gradient centrifugation. Before sorting, mononuclear cells were cryopreserved in around 10% DMSO plus 90% FBS and kept long term at -150 degrees C. After thawing, the cells were stained with Annexin V and with antibodies against CD3, CD8, CCR7 and CD45RA. The DNeasy Blood and Tissue Kit was used to extract genomic DNA from snap-frozen pellets of sorted cells.

The paper's findings and limits, for the study overall: To track T cell development within individuals, the authors urged prospective longitudinal studies of preterm and term neonates. Preterm neonates showed significantly lower iChao1 richness than every other age group (p < 0.05) along with an even clone distribution, indicating a less rich repertoire. The proportion of shared CDR3 nucleotide sequences was higher in preterm neonates (2.7%) than in term neonates (about 0.4%), young children (about 0.03%) and adults (0.01%). A small sample size and variable productive template counts among preterm samples were noted by the authors as limitations. Compared with the older groups, preterm CDR3s were shorter and closer to germline, carrying fewer N additions and showing less junctional trimming.

The chain uses TRBV10-3 and TRBJ1-1; the central 7 bases match TRBD1. Sequencing input: naive CD8+ T cells from cord blood. This receptor was taken from a newborn in good health. Here the CDR3 is given as CAIRDRLQDTEAFF. The DNA sequence is as follows: TGTGCCATCAGGGACAGGCTACAGGACACTGAAGCTTTCTTT.